The source of this T cell receptor beta chain is a study of shared clonotypes between healthy human individuals (dated by TCRdb to 2020 to 2021). For the study in its entirety: A couple of women and three men aged 18 to 49 years were included in the cohort. Per donor, three plates each were used for CD4 naive and CD4 memory, two for CD8 naive, and one for CD8 memory. To estimate repertoire size and how much clonotype sharing occurs between individuals, the study deeply sequenced the blood TCR repertoires of about 5 healthy adults. Different laboratories and diverse techniques were used to prepare libraries and sequence TCR repertoires, to increase sequencing depth and limit assay-specific biases. Leukapheresis yielded between about 0.85 and 9.5 billion PBMCs per donor. The paper's findings and limits, for the study overall: The small number of donors limited the genetic and exposure-history diversity represented. Sampling was restricted to blood, and TCR repertoires in tissues likely differ from the TCR repertoires found in blood. Naive subsets generally had larger estimated clonotype richness than memory subsets did. Pairwise subsampling indicated that sequencing depth was expected to affect the degree of clonotype sharing among donors. Around 5% of naive CD4, 3.5% of naive CD8, 2.3% of memory CD4, and approximately 0.4% of memory CD8 clonotypes were shared across four donors. Compared with non-shared clonotypes, clonotypes shared by all four sorted-subset donors had higher generation probabilities. Incomplete sequencing was indicated by rarefaction of sorted-subset datasets, despite the large sequencing depth.

Using the deep immunoSEQ assay, TCR CDR3 regions were amplified from genomic DNA by multiplex PCR. For each cell subset, the extracted genomic DNA was distributed evenly across all wells of several immunoSEQ 96-well plates, and each plate served as one replicate. For sorted subsets, about 210 ng of genomic DNA, equivalent to around 30,000 T cell genomes, went into each replicate PCR. Purified libraries were quantified with a Qubit 3.0 fluorometer, sized on a Bioanalyzer 2100, and re-quantified with the KAPA Library Quantification kit. A separate single-read 150-cycle Illumina NextSeq 550 flow cell was used to sequence each immunoSEQ 96-well plate. On the study's bioinformatics: The immunoSEQ output contained only junctional sequences without quality scores, so filtering could not match that applied to full-length reads. Sequences were annotated with PyIR, a Python wrapper for IgBLAST v1.9, using IMGT germline references to assign V/J genes and CDR3. Reads with weak V/J assignments (E-value above 1e-6), missing CDR3, stop codons, out-of-frame junctions, or ambiguous translated residues were removed. V3J clonotypes were defined by identical inferred V gene, J gene, and CDR3 amino acid sequence. To compute the percentage overlap between repertoires, the number of shared unique clonotypes was divided by the size of the smaller repertoire. Repertoire richness was assessed with RTK rarefaction, the Chao1 estimator, and Recon v2.1 estimates of unobserved clonotypes. Generation probabilities were computed with OLGA for all TCRbeta clonotypes obtained by the gDNA method from several donors. This immuneACCESS table, as held by TCRdb, lists in-frame sequences with V and J called but not all clones. Of the missing ones, under half trace to an unresolved V gene in checked studies; the others have no known cause. V and J calls and clone size are copied from that table; D and trimming were computed from the DNA. Recorded for this sample are around 550,000 clones; 90% to 97% of them occurred a single time. About 0.064% of the sample comes from the top ten.

For this clone: The antigen it binds to is not known. No base-level quality is on record; no much larger clone is a single base apart.

The donors were healthy, HIV-negative adults who had no recently reported acute infections or vaccinations. Only Caucasian adults living in Nashville, Tennessee, USA were represented among the donors. Magnetic negative selection was used to enrich CD4+ T cells, after which naive cells were positively selected on CD45RA and the negative fraction became the memory subset. Blood was obtained by leukapheresis, after which PBMCs were separated by Ficoll-Histopaque density gradient centrifugation and cryopreserved in liquid nitrogen vapor phase. Analytical flow cytometry was used to check the purity and quantity of each magnetically sorted T cell population. Genomic DNA was isolated from every sorted fraction and measured by UV absorbance on a Nanodrop 2000c. The CDR3 starts with the cysteine, ends with the phenylalanine, and has 15 residues. CDR3 DNA is the only sequence kept; it has 45 bases, read in frame from the first base. Based on the germline V gene (reference sequence), the CDR1 and CDR2 sequences are MNHNY and SVGAGI. At the junction V is shortened by 6 bases and J by 6 bases; bases outside the gene matches: 9.

The source material was naive CD4+ T cells sorted from blood. The cell subset or site label for this specimen denotes: CD45RA+ positively selected. This sequence originates from a woman aged 25-40 years in good health. Recombination linked TRBV6-6 to TRBJ2-7; a stretch of 12 junction bases matches TRBD2. The CDR3 sequence is CASRPRLAGVFEQYF. The DNA sequence is TGTGCCAGCAGACCTCGACTAGCGGGAGTTTTCGAGCAGTACTTC.